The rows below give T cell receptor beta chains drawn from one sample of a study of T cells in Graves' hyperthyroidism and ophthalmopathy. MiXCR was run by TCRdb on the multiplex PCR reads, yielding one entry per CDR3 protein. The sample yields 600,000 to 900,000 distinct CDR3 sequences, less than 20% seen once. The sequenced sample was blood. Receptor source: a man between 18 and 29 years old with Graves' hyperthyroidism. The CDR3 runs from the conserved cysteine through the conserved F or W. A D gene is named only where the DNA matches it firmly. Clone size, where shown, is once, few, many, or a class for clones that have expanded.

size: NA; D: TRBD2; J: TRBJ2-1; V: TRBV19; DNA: TGTGCCAGTAGTAATTTGGGGGGGGTCTACAATGAGCAGTTCTTC; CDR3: CASSNLGGVYNEQFF
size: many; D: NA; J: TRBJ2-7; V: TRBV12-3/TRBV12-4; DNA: TGTGCCAGCAGTCTCATCTCACAGTGGGCCGAGCAGTACTTC; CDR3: CASSLISQWAEQYF
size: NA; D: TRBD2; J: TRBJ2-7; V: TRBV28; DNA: TGTGCCAGCAGTTTGGGGGGGACCCTCTACGAGCAGTACTTC; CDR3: CASSLGGTLYEQYF
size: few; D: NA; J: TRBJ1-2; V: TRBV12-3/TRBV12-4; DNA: TGTGCCAGCACCACCGCCAGGGACGGGGCCTCTAACTATGGCTACACCTTC; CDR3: CASTTARDGASNYGYTF
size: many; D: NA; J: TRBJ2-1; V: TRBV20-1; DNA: TGCAGTGCTGTACCGGGGGACAAGCAGTTCTTC; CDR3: CSAVPGDKQFF
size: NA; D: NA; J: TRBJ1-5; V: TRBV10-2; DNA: TGCGCCAGCAGTGAGTCGCCCAGCTTTAGCAATCAGCCCCAGCATTTT; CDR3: CASSESPSFSNQPQHF
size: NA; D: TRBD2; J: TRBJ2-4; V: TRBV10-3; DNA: TGTGCCATCGGTGAGCGCGGGGGGACTAGCGGGGCCCTAGCCAAAAACATTCAGTACTTC; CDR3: CAIGERGGTSGALAKNIQYF
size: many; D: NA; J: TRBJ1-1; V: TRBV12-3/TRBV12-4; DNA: TGTGCCAGCAGTCGGACCCTTGGGACTGAAGCTTTCTTT; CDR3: CASSRTLGTEAFF
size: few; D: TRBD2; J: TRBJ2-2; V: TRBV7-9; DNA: TGTGCCAGCAGCTCTACTTCCGAGGGACTAGCGGGAGTCAACACCGGGGAGCTGTTTTTT; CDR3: CASSSTSEGLAGVNTGELFF
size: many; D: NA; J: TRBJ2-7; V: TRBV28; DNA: TGTGCCAGCAGCTCCACAGGGCCCTACGAGCAGTACTTC; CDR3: CASSSTGPYEQYF
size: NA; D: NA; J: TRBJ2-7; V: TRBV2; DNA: TGTGCCAGCAGTTCATCCCGGGCGGGGGAGCAGTACTTC; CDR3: CASSSSRAGEQYF
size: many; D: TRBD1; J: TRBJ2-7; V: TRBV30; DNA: TGTGCCTGTACCGGGACAGGGATGGAAAGCTACGAGCAGTACTTC; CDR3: CACTGTGMESYEQYF
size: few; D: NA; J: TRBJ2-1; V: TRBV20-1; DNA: TGCAGTGCTAGAGGGACCCTAGTGCGCGAGCAGTTCTTC; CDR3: CSARGTLVREQFF
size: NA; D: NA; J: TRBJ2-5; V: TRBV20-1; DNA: TGCAGTGCTGACCCCGAGCGGTACCAAGAGACCCAGTACTTC; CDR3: CSADPERYQETQYF
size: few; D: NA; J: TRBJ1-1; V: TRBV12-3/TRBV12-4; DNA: TGTGCCAGCACTAAAATGGTGGGGGGAAACACTGAAGCTTTCTTT; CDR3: CASTKMVGGNTEAFF
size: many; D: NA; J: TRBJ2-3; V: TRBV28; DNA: TGTGCCAGCAGTAGGCGGGGTTACACAGATACGCAGTATTTT; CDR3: CASSRRGYTDTQYF
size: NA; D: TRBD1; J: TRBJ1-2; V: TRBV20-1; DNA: TGCAGTGCTAGTTTCACAGGGGCTACTGATGGCTACACCTTC; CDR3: CSASFTGATDGYTF
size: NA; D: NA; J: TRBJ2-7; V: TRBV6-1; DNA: TGTGCCAGCAGTGAAGAGGAGGGCACCTACGAGCAGTACTTC; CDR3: CASSEEEGTYEQYF
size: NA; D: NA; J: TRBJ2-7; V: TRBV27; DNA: TGTGCCAGCAGTTTATCCCGGACGGCTCCCTACGAGCAGTACTTC; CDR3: CASSLSRTAPYEQYF
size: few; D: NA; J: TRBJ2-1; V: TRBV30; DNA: TGTGCCTGGAGTAACGGGCCAGCGGGGTTCTTC; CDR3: CAWSNGPAGFF
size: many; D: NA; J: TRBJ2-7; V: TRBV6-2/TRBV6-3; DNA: TGTGCCAGCAGCCCCTGGCACGAGCAGTACTTC; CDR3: CASSPWHEQYF
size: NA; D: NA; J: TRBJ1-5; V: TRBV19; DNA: TGTGCCAGTAGTATGAGTCAGCCCCAGCATTTT; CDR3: CASSMSQPQHF
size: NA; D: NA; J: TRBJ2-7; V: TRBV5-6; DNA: TGTGCCAGCAGCCCTACGACCGGCGAGCAGTACTTC; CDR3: CASSPTTGEQYF
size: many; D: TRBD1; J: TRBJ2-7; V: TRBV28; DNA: TGTGCCAGCAGTTTAAGGGGGGACAGGGAAGGCTACGAGCAGTACTTC; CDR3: CASSLRGDREGYEQYF
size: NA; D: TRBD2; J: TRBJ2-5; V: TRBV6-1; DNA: TGTGCCAGAAGCCAAGAGGGCTCGACTAGCTTGGAGACCCAGTACTTC; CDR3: CARSQEGSTSLETQYF
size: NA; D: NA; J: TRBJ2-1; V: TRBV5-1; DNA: TGCGCCAGCAGTGCGGGTCTAGTTCCCCACAATGAGCAGTTCTTC; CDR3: CASSAGLVPHNEQFF
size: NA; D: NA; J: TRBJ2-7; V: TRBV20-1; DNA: TGCAGTGCCGCGCCACCGGGACTGCCCCACGAGCAGTACTTC; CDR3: CSAAPPGLPHEQYF
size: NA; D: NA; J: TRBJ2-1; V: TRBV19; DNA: TGTGCCAGTAGTATAGGCCCGCAGTGGGATGAGCAGTTCTTC; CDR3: CASSIGPQWDEQFF